The rows below give T cell receptor beta chains drawn from one sample of a study of control samples from healthy donors and cancer patients. TCRdb's table, derived via immunoSEQ multiplex PCR, lists solely in-frame clones and lacks some. The repertoire holds 90,000 to 100,000 clones, with about 80% as singletons. Sequencing was done on a sample of blood. These receptors all come from a woman aged 25 to 39 in good health. Each CDR3 is given with its conserved first and last residue. A D gene is named only where the DNA matches it firmly. A clone size is listed for some rows: how often the clone was seen (once, few, many), or a class if it is expanded.

J: TRBJ2-3
D: TRBD2
size: NA
V: TRBV3-1/TRBV3-2
CDR3: CASSKLAGGTDTQYF
DNA: TGTGCCAGCAGCAAACTAGCGGGGGGCACAGATACGCAGTATTTT

J: TRBJ2-2
D: TRBD1
size: NA
V: TRBV12-5
CDR3: CASGIGTGHTGELFF
DNA: TGTGCTAGTGGCATCGGGACAGGCCACACCGGGGAGCTGTTTTTT

J: TRBJ1-6
D: NA
size: NA
V: TRBV30
CDR3: CAWRSRFRDNSPLHF
DNA: TGTGCCTGGAGAAGCAGGTTCAGGGATAATTCACCCCTCCACTTT

J: TRBJ2-3
D: TRBD2
size: NA
V: TRBV29-1
CDR3: CSARHESGGGTDTQYF
DNA: TGCAGCGCCAGGCACGAGAGCGGGGGAGGGACAGATACGCAGTATTTT

J: TRBJ2-7
D: TRBD1
size: NA
V: TRBV10-3
CDR3: CAVRRDRAYEQYF
DNA: TGTGCCGTCAGAAGGGACAGGGCATACGAGCAGTACTTC

J: TRBJ1-2
D: TRBD1
size: few
V: TRBV30
CDR3: CAWSRKRGHGYTF
DNA: TGTGCCTGGAGCCGGAAAAGGGGGCATGGCTACACCTTC

J: TRBJ1-4
D: TRBD1
size: NA
V: TRBV6-2/TRBV6-3
CDR3: CASSYQGGQGSEKLFF
DNA: TGTGCCAGCAGTTACCAGGGTGGACAGGGAAGTGAAAAACTGTTTTTT

J: TRBJ2-3
D: NA
size: few
V: TRBV9
CDR3: CASSVVAGTLGDTQYF
DNA: TGTGCCAGCAGCGTAGTCGCGGGGACCCTCGGGGATACGCAGTATTTT

J: TRBJ2-5
D: NA
size: NA
V: TRBV7-9
CDR3: CASSPNKGETQYF
DNA: TGTGCCAGCAGCCCCAATAAGGGGGAGACCCAGTACTTC

J: TRBJ2-6
D: NA
size: once
V: TRBV5-1
CDR3: CASSLAGGANGANVLTF
DNA: TGCGCCAGCAGCTTGGCAGGAGGTGCGAACGGGGCCAACGTCCTGACTTTC

J: TRBJ1-1
D: NA
size: few
V: TRBV5-5
CDR3: CASSLYSFVREIEAFF
DNA: TGTGCCAGCAGCCTATATTCCTTTGTCAGGGAGATTGAAGCTTTCTTT

J: TRBJ2-2
D: TRBD1
size: NA
V: TRBV9
CDR3: CASSFDRGSTGELFF
DNA: TGTGCCAGCAGCTTCGACAGGGGGAGCACCGGGGAGCTGTTTTTT

J: TRBJ2-5
D: NA
size: NA
V: TRBV10-2
CDR3: CASSESTLSPETQYF
DNA: TGCGCCAGCAGTGAGTCGACTCTGTCCCCGGAGACCCAGTACTTC

J: TRBJ2-7
D: NA
size: NA
V: TRBV21-1
CDR3: CASTQTGKCYEQYF
DNA: TGTGCCAGCACCCAAACAGGGAAATGCTACGAGCAGTACTTC

J: TRBJ1-2
D: NA
size: few
V: TRBV6-2/TRBV6-3
CDR3: CASSDNVDYGYTF
DNA: TGTGCCAGCAGCGACAACGTAGACTATGGCTACACCTTC

J: TRBJ2-5
D: NA
size: NA
V: TRBV11-2
CDR3: CASSLTVAFRETQYF
DNA: TGTGCCAGCAGCCTTACGGTAGCGTTTCGGGAGACCCAGTACTTC

J: TRBJ2-7
D: NA
size: NA
V: TRBV27
CDR3: CASSMTARSYEQYF
DNA: TGTGCCAGCAGCATGACAGCCAGGTCTTACGAGCAGTACTTC

J: TRBJ2-3
D: TRBD2
size: once
V: TRBV11-2
CDR3: CASRLGRGAGTDTQYF
DNA: TGTGCCAGCAGGTTGGGGCGGGGGGCCGGCACAGATACGCAGTATTTT

J: TRBJ2-7
D: TRBD1
size: NA
V: TRBV11-2
CDR3: CASSSPPGQITYEQYF
DNA: TGTGCCAGCAGCTCCCCACCGGGACAGATAACCTACGAGCAGTACTTC

J: TRBJ1-1
D: NA
size: NA
V: TRBV12-5
CDR3: CASGEVNTEAFF
DNA: TGTGCTAGTGGGGAGGTGAACACTGAAGCTTTCTTT

J: TRBJ1-2
D: TRBD1
size: NA
V: TRBV6-6
CDR3: CASSQRQGGGYTF
DNA: TGTGCCAGCAGCCAACGACAGGGCGGTGGCTACACCTTC

J: TRBJ1-6
D: NA
size: NA
V: TRBV6-1
CDR3: CASSEPVGNSPLHF
DNA: TGTGCCAGCAGTGAACCGGTTGGAAATTCACCCCTCCACTTT

J: TRBJ1-1
D: NA
size: few
V: TRBV6-6
CDR3: CASSYAENTEAFF
DNA: TGTGCCAGCAGTTACGCGGAGAACACTGAAGCTTTCTTT

J: TRBJ2-5
D: NA
size: once
V: TRBV19
CDR3: CASSIGAGAQETQYF
DNA: TGTGCCAGTAGTATAGGGGCGGGGGCGCAAGAGACCCAGTACTTC

J: TRBJ2-3
D: NA
size: NA
V: TRBV12-5
CDR3: CASGLVRDTQYF
DNA: TGTGCTAGTGGTTTGGTAAGAGATACGCAGTATTTT

J: TRBJ2-3
D: NA
size: NA
V: TRBV11-2
CDR3: CASSPKIVVTQYF
DNA: TGTGCCAGCAGCCCGAAGATAGTAGTTACGCAGTATTTT

J: TRBJ1-5
D: NA
size: NA
V: TRBV19
CDR3: CASSIDHGNYQPQHF
DNA: TGTGCCAGTAGTATAGATCACGGGAACTATCAGCCCCAGCATTTT

J: TRBJ1-2
D: NA
size: few
V: TRBV5-6
CDR3: CASSLGRGGGYTF
DNA: TGTGCCAGCAGCTTGGGCCGGGGCGGCGGCTACACCTTC

J: TRBJ2-5
D: NA
size: NA
V: TRBV5-1
CDR3: CASSFGETQYF
DNA: TGCGCCAGCAGCTTTGGGGAGACCCAGTACTTC

J: TRBJ1-2
D: TRBD1
size: NA
V: TRBV30
CDR3: CAWKWQGANGYTF
DNA: TGTGCTTGGAAGTGGCAGGGGGCGAATGGCTACACCTTC

J: TRBJ2-5
D: TRBD1
size: NA
V: TRBV13
CDR3: CATSPGQGKTQYF
DNA: TGTGCCACCTCGCCGGGACAGGGGAAGACCCAGTACTTC

J: TRBJ2-5
D: TRBD1
size: NA
V: TRBV5-1
CDR3: CASSEGQGWHQETQYF
DNA: TGCGCCAGCAGCGAAGGACAGGGGTGGCATCAAGAGACCCAGTACTTC

J: TRBJ1-1
D: NA
size: NA
V: TRBV5-5
CDR3: CASSLNSGSRMNTEAFF
DNA: TGTGCCAGCAGCTTGAATAGCGGGAGCAGGATGAACACTGAAGCTTTCTTT

J: TRBJ1-2
D: NA
size: NA
V: TRBV6-1
CDR3: CASSEDLSDSRYGYTF
DNA: TGTGCCAGCAGTGAAGATCTATCGGACTCTCGCTATGGCTACACCTTC

J: TRBJ2-7
D: NA
size: NA
V: TRBV6-1
CDR3: CASSEAGTSSYEQYF
DNA: TGTGCCAGCAGTGAAGCGGGGACATCCTCCTACGAGCAGTACTTC

J: TRBJ1-1
D: NA
size: NA
V: TRBV5-5
CDR3: CASSLFPGTEAFF
DNA: TGTGCCAGCAGCTTGTTCCCGGGCACTGAAGCTTTCTTT

J: TRBJ2-3
D: TRBD2
size: NA
V: TRBV11-3
CDR3: CASSLAGAGAGTDTQYF
DNA: TGTGCCAGCAGCTTAGCAGGAGCGGGGGCCGGCACAGATACGCAGTATTTT

J: TRBJ1-2
D: NA
size: NA
V: TRBV29-1
CDR3: CSVLGGLGYGYTF
DNA: TGCAGCGTTCTGGGGGGACTCGGCTATGGCTACACCTTC

J: TRBJ1-2
D: NA
size: NA
V: TRBV5-6
CDR3: CASSRPGPGNYGYTF
DNA: TGTGCCAGCAGCCGGCCGGGGCCTGGTAACTATGGCTACACCTTC

J: TRBJ2-1
D: TRBD2
size: NA
V: TRBV11-3
CDR3: CASSYRTSGGNEQFF
DNA: TGTGCCAGCAGCTACAGGACTAGCGGGGGCAATGAGCAGTTCTTC

J: TRBJ2-1
D: TRBD2
size: NA
V: TRBV2
CDR3: CASRIAGSSYNEQFF
DNA: TGTGCCAGCAGGATAGCGGGGAGCTCCTACAATGAGCAGTTCTTC

J: TRBJ1-2
D: NA
size: NA
V: TRBV1
CDR3: CTSSPQGRTRNGYTF
DNA: TGCACCAGCAGCCCACAGGGCAGAACTCGAAATGGCTACACCTTC

J: TRBJ1-1
D: NA
size: NA
V: TRBV21-1
CDR3: CASSKSGTPDRVNTEAFF
DNA: TGTGCCAGCAGCAAATCAGGGACGCCAGATAGGGTAAACACTGAAGCTTTCTTT

J: TRBJ2-1
D: NA
size: NA
V: TRBV5-6
CDR3: CASSPLLGVDYDYNEQFF
DNA: TGTGCCAGCAGCCCCCTATTGGGGGTCGATTACGATTACAATGAGCAGTTCTTC

J: TRBJ1-2
D: TRBD1
size: NA
V: TRBV6-2/TRBV6-3
CDR3: CASSPTGNYGYTF
DNA: TGTGCCAGCAGCCCGACAGGGAACTATGGCTACACCTTC

J: TRBJ1-5
D: NA
size: NA
V: TRBV3-1/TRBV3-2
CDR3: CASSPTAYSNQPQHF
DNA: TGTGCCAGCAGCCCTACGGCATATAGCAATCAGCCCCAGCATTTT

J: TRBJ1-2
D: NA
size: NA
V: TRBV5-1
CDR3: CASSLGYGYTF
DNA: TGCGCCAGCAGCTTGGGCTATGGCTACACCTTC

J: TRBJ1-6
D: TRBD1
size: NA
V: TRBV3-1/TRBV3-2
CDR3: CASSIGQGVSSLHF
DNA: TGTGCCAGCAGCATTGGACAGGGGGTCTCTTCCCTCCACTTT

J: TRBJ1-4
D: TRBD1
size: NA
V: TRBV7-9
CDR3: CASSLNPGQGSEKLFF
DNA: TGTGCCAGCAGCCTGAATCCGGGACAGGGCTCCGAAAAACTGTTTTTT

J: TRBJ2-2
D: NA
size: NA
V: TRBV30
CDR3: CAWSVRSGELFF
DNA: TGTGCCTGGAGTGTACGGTCCGGGGAGCTGTTTTTT

J: TRBJ2-7
D: NA
size: once
V: TRBV18
CDR3: CASSPGGPFYEQYF
DNA: TGTGCCAGCTCACCGGGGGGGCCCTTCTACGAGCAGTACTTC

J: TRBJ2-7
D: NA
size: NA
V: TRBV29-1
CDR3: CSVVRARNEQYF
DNA: TGCAGCGTTGTCCGGGCCCGGAACGAGCAGTACTTC

J: TRBJ1-2
D: NA
size: NA
V: TRBV19
CDR3: CASSSREGYGYTF
DNA: TGTGCCAGTAGTTCCAGGGAAGGCTATGGCTACACCTTC

J: TRBJ2-3
D: TRBD2
size: NA
V: TRBV11-3
CDR3: CASSLEASGGPPDTQYF
DNA: TGTGCCAGCAGCTTAGAGGCTAGCGGGGGGCCCCCAGATACGCAGTATTTT

J: TRBJ2-7
D: NA
size: NA
V: TRBV5-4
CDR3: CASSEDSISYEQYF
DNA: TGTGCCAGCAGCGAGGACAGTATCTCCTACGAGCAGTACTTC

J: TRBJ1-6
D: TRBD1
size: few
V: TRBV20-1
CDR3: CSARGQGPLHF
DNA: TGCAGTGCCAGGGGACAGGGGCCCCTCCACTTT

J: TRBJ2-1
D: TRBD2
size: NA
V: TRBV25-1
CDR3: CASSPPWGGEEQFF
DNA: TGTGCCAGCAGCCCCCCCTGGGGGGGAGAGGAGCAGTTCTTC